The present entry profiles one T cell receptor (beta chain) with its context. The target of this receptor is not known. No qualities accompany the bases; no much larger clone lies one base away. V is clipped by 1 base and J by 5 bases, and the sequence between their germline boundaries is 13 bases long. According to the germline V gene, CDR1 reads SGHTA and CDR2 reads FQGTGA. The CDR3 covers 15 residues, taking in both the cysteine and the phenylalanine. Kept here is only the CDR3 DNA, which spans 45 bases and is read in frame from base 1. The sample is drawn from a study of blood T cell repertoires in COVID-19 (dated by TCRdb to 2018 to 2020). Background on the whole study: The collaborator samples originated in the United States, Italy and Spain and spanned the acute and convalescent phases of COVID-19. The prospective study material was composed of cDNA or gDNA derived from T cells, B-cell-depleted T cells, or PBMCs. Where available, HLA class I and class II types were taken from metadata supplied by the sample provider and were not determined by assay-based typing. Deeply sampled blood TCRbeta repertoires from subjects exposed to, actively infected with, or recovered from COVID-19 were included in the dataset. Samples were obtained from the ongoing ImmuneRACE study (first 160 participants) and from some 1,200 subjects provided by 6 global collaborators. The sample metadata nearly always contained a de-identified subject ID, COVID-19 status, age in years and sex. A freely available public database, intended as a resource for researchers studying the immune response to SARS-CoV-2, is where the repertoires were released. The research as a whole found: How much clinical and demographic metadata was included differed by source and by participant, and the metadata was provided uncurated.

TCRbeta CDR3 regions were amplified from genomic DNA using the immunoSEQ Assay, a bias-controlled multiplex PCR. In the original analysis: Nucleated cell counts per sample were estimated from amplification of reference gene primers within the assay. Sequence reads were collapsed and filtered to measure the absolute abundance of every unique TCRbeta CDR3 rearrangement. Productive Simpson clonality was computed per sample as the square root of Simpson's diversity index over productive rearrangements. TCRdb carries this immuneACCESS record with in-frame sequences only. Its versions omit some clonotypes, under half of them owing to an unresolved V gene in the studies checked, with the rest unexplained. V and J calls and clone size are as listed in that table; D and trimming were resolved from the DNA. This sample comprises a few hundred thousand clones, 87% of them detected only once. The ten largest clones take up around 3% of the sample.

Participants in the prospective study were aged 18 to 89 years, lived in 20 to 30 United States geographic areas, and enrolled through a virtual design. To assign participants to cohorts, the prospective study relied on clinical history that participants themselves reported in a screening survey and a study questionnaire. Recovered participants in ImmuneRACE Cohort 3 were defined by two consecutive negative NP/OP PCR tests, clearance by a healthcare professional, or resolution of symptoms. In the prospective study, mobile phlebotomists collected whole blood, serum and a nasopharyngeal or oropharyngeal swab from each participant. Over a roughly 2-month period, participants in the prospective study had the option of providing additional blood draws and questionnaires. Before DNA extraction, blood samples from the prospective study were shipped at room temperature or frozen.

Material: PBMCs or T cells enriched from blood (not recorded which). The clonotype originates from a woman in her twenties or thirties who had recovered from COVID-19. The sequence is built from TRBV7-3 and TRBJ2-3, with TRBD2 perhaps the D gene, on 6 matching bases. The CDR3 corresponds to CASSLSAGFGDTQYF. In nucleotide form, the sequence is TGTGCCAGCAGCTTAAGCGCGGGGTTTGGAGATACGCAGTATTTT.